The clone carrying this TCR beta chain was counted between two and nine times. One entry per CDR3 protein, called by TCRdb with MiXCR from the RT-PCR reads. The sample yields more than 850,000 distinct CDR3 sequences, approximately 19% seen once. This CDR3 has 16 amino acids. The V and J ends lost 5 bases and 8 bases, in that order; junction bases with no gene match: 11. Per the germline V gene, CDR1 is MNHEY and CDR2 is SVGEGT. This sample is part of a study of patients and donors after allogeneic stem cell transplantation. Sequenced input: blood, either unsorted or a sorted T cell fraction (not recorded which). V gene TRBV6-2 or TRBV6-3 combines with J gene TRBJ2-1; the match to TRBD2 covers 11 bases. This clonotype originated in a human donor who was either an allogeneic HSCT recipient or a stem cell or donor lymphocyte infusion donor (not recorded which). It is not recorded whose cells these are; they may come from a transplant donor. CDR3 sequence reads: CASSLRRLAGWDEQFF. In DNA form, the CDR3 reads TGTGCCAGCAGTCTACGGAGACTAGCGGGGTGGGATGAGCAGTTCTTC.